The source of this TCR beta chain is a study of T cell repertoires in cytomegalovirus infection. One entry per CDR3 protein, called by TCRdb with MiXCR from the reads. This table holds approximately 750,000 distinct CDR3 sequences, 35% to 45% found once. This clonotype has more than one count but fewer than ten. The specimen sequenced was PBMCs. The sequence was obtained from a human donor in good health (CMV status not recorded). Some clones in this sample may be carry-over from other donors' samples.

In DNA form, the CDR3 reads TGTGCCAGCAGACTCGGGACTCTCGGAGGGAATGAGCAGTTCTTC. Protein product: CASRLGTLGGNEQFF. This chain joins TRBV28 and TRBJ2-1; perhaps TRBD2 as D (6 bases). Per the germline V gene, CDR1 is MDHEN and CDR2 is SYDVKM. This CDR3 comprises 15 residues. Trimming removed 6 bases at V and 7 bases at J, with 19 bases between.